The next 21 T cell receptor beta chains were all read from a single sample in a study of T cells in localized non-small cell lung cancer. The protocol was immunoSEQ multiplex PCR, while the TCRdb copy is restricted to in-frame clones and leaves out a portion. The sample comprises fewer than 3,000 clones, roughly 32% of which are singletons, and 13% to 15% rests with the top ten. The starting material was lung tumor tissue, obtained before any cancer treatment. The receptors come from a man between 40 and 70 years old with stage II lung adenocarcinoma.

A few counts support this clone. The chain uses TRBV11-3 and TRBJ2-3; D is tentatively TRBD1 or TRBD2 (5 bases each). V lost 4 bases and J 4 bases, leaving 12 bases between the germline ends. Germline CDR1 reads SGHNT; CDR2 reads YENEEA. This CDR3 is 14 amino acids long. The CDR3, as DNA: TGTGCCAGCAGCTGGGGGTGGGGATCAGATACGCAGTATTTT. Its translation: CASSWGWGSDTQYF.

This rearrangement joins TRBV29-1 to TRBJ1-6; 7 nucleotides align to TRBD1. This CDR3 spans 12 amino acids. From germline, CDR1 is SQVTM and CDR2 ANQGSEA. V was pared by 6 bases and J by 5 bases, with 1 base of the junction left unmatched. CDR3 nucleotide sequence: TGCAGCGTAGGACAGGATAATTCACCCCTCCACTTT. It specifies CSVGQDNSPLHF.

This clone was detected only a few times. The J gene is TRBJ1-6, the V gene TRBV6-8; 10 bases map to TRBD1. V lost 5 bases and J lost 5; bases outside the gene matches: 3. CDR3 size: 15 residues. Germline V gene sequence: CDR1 MNHGY, CDR2 SAAAGT. The CDR3 DNA is TGTGCCAGCAGTCAAGGGACAGGGGATAATTCACCCCTCCACTTT. Translation gives CASSQGTGDNSPLHF.

This clone was counted a few times. The chain couples TRBV28 to TRBJ2-7; D unclear. V was shortened by 6 bases and J by 7 bases, with 16 bases between the two germline ends. The V gene's germline CDR1 is MDHEN and CDR2 SYDVKM. The CDR3 extends over 13 amino acids. As DNA, the CDR3 is TGTGCCAGCAGCTTCCCAAGCCCGAAAGAGCAGTACTTC. As protein: CASSFPSPKEQYF. Together with reference TRBV28 and TRBJ2-7, the CDR3 gives the full variable domain: DVKVTQSSRYLVKRTGEKVFLECVQDMDHENMFWYRQDPGLGLRLIYFSYDVKMKEKGDIPEGYSVSREKKERFSLILESASTNQTSMYLCASSFPSPKEQYFGPGTRLTVT.

This chain connects TRBV23-1 to TRBJ2-7; D is unresolved. TRBV23-1 is an open reading frame, and its role is uncertain. V gave up 6 bases and J gave up 3 bases, with 12 bases separating them. The CDR3 has 13 amino acids. The CDR3 nucleotides read TGCGCCAGCAGCTTTCTGACGGGCTACGAGCAGTACTTC. Translation gives CASSFLTGYEQYF.

By share of the sample, this clone is medium-sized. J is TRBJ2-2 and V is TRBV11-3; TRBD2 matches at 13 bases. V dropped 5 bases and J dropped 8; count of bases not matched to a gene: 11. Germline V CDR1 and CDR2: SGHNT, YENEEA. The CDR3 is 17 residues long. The CDR3 protein is CASSPWTSGGQTGELFF. The CDR3 nucleotides are TGTGCCAGCAGCCCCTGGACTAGCGGGGGCCAAACGGGGGAGCTGTTTTTT.

This clone turned up a few times. J is TRBJ1-2 and V is TRBV6-8, with 10 bases aligning to TRBD1. The germline V gene encodes CDR1 MNHGY and CDR2 SAAAGT. Trimming at V came to 6 bases and at J to 6 bases, leaving 7 bases not matched to a gene. The CDR3 runs 14 residues. Here the CDR3 DNA reads TGTGCCAGCAGCACCGGGACAGGGGCACATGGCTACACCTTC. It translates to CASSTGTGAHGYTF.

In regard to this clone: Relative to the germline gene, one junction end is altered; a read error may explain this. This CDR3 is also generated by other DNA sequences in the sample. The chain uses TRBV5-1 and TRBJ2-1; no firm D call. Germline loops: CDR1 SGHRS, CDR2 YFSETQ. The CDR3 covers 14 residues. The chain's CDR3 is CASSLGGSYNEQFF. The CDR3 DNA follows: TGCGCCAGCAGCTTGGGGGGTTCCTATAATGAGCAGTTCTTC.

This clone was observed a few times. V usage is TRBV19 and J usage is TRBJ2-6, with a possible D match to TRBD2 (8 bases). This CDR3 is built from 17 residues. V lost 3 bases and J lost 2, with 14 bases in between. In germline, CDR1 is LNHDA, CDR2 SQIVND (reference sequence). CDR3 bases: TGTGCCAGTAGTATCTCGGGAGGGGGCGCTGGGGCCAACGTCCTGACTTTC. Protein: CASSISGGGAGANVLTF.

In its sample, this clone is medium-sized. This chain uses TRBV6-7 with TRBJ2-5; D uncertain. TRBV6-7 is an ORF, with its function uncertain. This CDR3 comprises 13 residues. V was pared by 2 bases and J by 4 bases, with 8 bases between. Here the CDR3 DNA reads TGTGCCAGCAGTTACGGGGTCGGAGAGACCCAGTACTTC. It translates to CASSYGVGETQYF.

This rearrangement joins TRBV6-8 to TRBJ1-1; D not resolved. Trimming removed 5 bases at V and 4 bases at J, with 14 bases between. The CDR3 spans 14 residues. The germline CDR1 and CDR2 sequences are MNHGY and SAAAGT. CDR3 nucleotide sequence: TGTGCCAGCAGTGTTGGCAGATATGCCACTGAAGCTTTCTTT. Its translation: CASSVGRYATEAFF.

The chain is built from TRBV11-3 and TRBJ2-2, with TRBD1 identical over 7 bases. CDR3 length equals 15 residues. V trimming: 5 bases; J trimming: 13 bases; junction bases outside the gene matches: 16. Germline-derived CDR1 and CDR2 are SGHNT and YENEEA. CDR3 nucleotide sequence: TGTGCCAGCAGCCCCCCGGGGACAGCCCCTTATGTGCTGTTTTTT. It encodes CASSPPGTAPYVLFF.

The chain is built from TRBV30 and TRBJ1-2, with D hard to call. The germline gives CDR1 GTSNPN, CDR2 SVGIG (reference sequence). V lost 2 bases, J lost 5 bases, and 12 bases lay in between. The CDR3 has 13 amino acids. Here the CDR3 reads CAWSPTDMYGYTF. As DNA, the CDR3 is TGTGCCTGGAGTCCAACCGATATGTATGGCTACACCTTC. The full variable domain, with the rest looked up from reference TRBV30 and TRBJ1-2, is SQTIHQWPATLVQPVGSPLSLECTVEGTSNPNLYWYRQAAGRGLQLLFYSVGIGQISSEVPQNLSASRPQDRQFILSSKKLLLSDSGFYLCAWSPTDMYGYTFGSGTRLTVV.

The chain has TRBV18 and TRBJ2-1, with TRBD2 identical over 12 bases. The CDR3 is made up of 16 amino acids. Trimming cost V 6 bases and J 4 bases; bases outside gene matches: 7. Germline assignment: CDR1 KGHSH and CDR2 LQKENI. The CDR3 bases are TGTGCCAGCTCTCCGCGGACTAGCGGGGAGTACAATGAGCAGTTCTTC. Its protein is CASSPRTSGEYNEQFF.

Sample share makes this clone medium-sized (0.01 to 0.1%). This chain joins TRBV7-8 and TRBJ2-3, with D possibly matching TRBD1 (5 bases). The CDR3 extends over 13 amino acids. Trimming took 6 bases from V and 2 from J, leaving 9 bases between them. Germline lookup yields CDR1 SGHVS and CDR2 FQNEAQ. This CDR3 is CASSRRDTDTQYF. The CDR3 nucleotides are TGTGCCAGCAGTCGCAGGGACACAGATACGCAGTATTTT.

A few counts support this clone. For the CDR3, the DNA is TGTGCCAGCTCACTGATGGCGAGGTCAGATACGCAGTATTTT. This translates into CASSLMARSDTQYF. This chain links TRBV18 with TRBJ2-3; no firm D call. This CDR3 is built from 14 residues. The V gene lost 4 bases and the J gene lost 4 bases, with 12 bases spanning the gap. CDR1 and CDR2 from the germline V gene are KGHSH and LQKENI.

By frequency in the sample, this clone is medium-sized. The rearrangement uses TRBV6-8 and TRBJ2-5; 14 positions agree with TRBD2. From germline, CDR1 is MNHGY and CDR2 SAAAGT. After removal of 5 bases from V and 1 base from J, the junction contained 6 bases not matched to a gene. The CDR3 loop spans 17 amino acids. The CDR3 DNA reads TGTGCCAGCAGTAAAAGACTAGCGGGGGGGTTCCAAGAGACCCAGTACTTC. Its protein product is CASSKRLAGGFQETQYF.

CDR3 sequence reads: CASSQQMTGELFF. In DNA, the CDR3 is TGCGCCAGCAGCCAGCAAATGACCGGGGAGCTGTTTTTT. This chain links TRBV23-1 with TRBJ2-2, with D uncertain. TRBV23-1 has ORF status, its function being uncertain. The CDR3 length is 13 residues. V was trimmed by 6 bases and J by 5 bases, leaving 10 bases between them.

V and J are TRBV11-3 and TRBJ2-5, with D perhaps being TRBD1 or TRBD2 (6 bases each). This CDR3 has 16 residues. The germline CDR1 and CDR2 sequences are SGHNT and YENEEA. The ends were cut back, 1 base at V and 2 bases at J, with 14 bases in the middle. CDR3 coding DNA: TGTGCCAGCAGCTTAGTTTGGGGGGCATCGCAAGAGACCCAGTACTTC. Its translation is CASSLVWGASQETQYF. The whole variable domain, filled in from reference TRBV11-3 and TRBJ2-5, reads EAGVVQSPRYKIIEKKQPVAFWCNPISGHNTLYWYLQNLGQGPELLIRYENEEAVDDSQLPKDRFSAERLKGVDSTLKIQPAELGDSAVYLCASSLVWGASQETQYFGPGTRLLVL.

This clone is labeled medium-sized. The chain uses TRBV4-1 and TRBJ2-5; no firm D call. Per germline, CDR1 MGHRA and CDR2 YSYEKL. The CDR3 runs to 13 residues. V lost 0 bases to trimming and J lost 0 bases, with 2 bases between them. CDR3 loop: CASSQDNQETQYF. In DNA, the CDR3 is TGCGCCAGCAGCCAAGACAACCAAGAGACCCAGTACTTC.

Only a few counts were recorded for this clone. The V call is TRBV7-6, the J call TRBJ2-1; TRBD2 is a possible D gene (7 bases). Deletions cut 1 base from V and 7 bases from J, with 17 bases between. The CDR3 spans 16 residues. Germline CDR1 reads SGHVS; CDR2 reads FNYEAQ. The CDR3 DNA follows: TGTGCCAGCAGCTTAGGTAACGGGGGGCCTAAGAATGAGCAGTTCTTC. This codes for CASSLGNGGPKNEQFF.